Below, 17 T cell receptor beta chains from the same sample are listed, as sequenced in a study of blood T cell repertoires in COVID-19 (TCRdb year 2020). The protocol used for the library was the immunoSEQ multiplex PCR assay. Entries here come from immuneACCESS through TCRdb and include only in-frame sequences with V and J called. Some clones fail to appear in such tables; in the studies checked, an unresolved V gene covers under half of the shortfall, and the cause of the remainder is unknown. For this sample the table gives about 140,000 clones, of which about four fifths were detected only once. Approximately 3.6% of the sample lies in the top ten. Sequences were obtained from peripheral blood. The receptors come from a man in his sixties or seventies who had recovered from COVID-19.

The rearrangement uses TRBV29-1 and TRBJ1-1, with a possible D match to TRBD1 (5 bases). The CDR3 extends over 16 amino acids. Germline loops: CDR1 SQVTM, CDR2 ANQGSEA. Trimming left V 4 bases short and J 5 bases short, with 23 bases between. Here the CDR3 DNA reads TGCAGCGTTGGACCGGGGGGTTGGGGTCCGAGAACTGAAGCTTTCTTT. Encoded protein: CSVGPGGWGPRTEAFF.

The genes are TRBV27 and TRBJ2-5; 7 positions agree with TRBD2. J gave up 4 bases and V 2 bases, and 7 bases lay outside the gene matches. Germline V gene data show CDR1 as MNHEY and CDR2 as SMNVEV (reference sequence). The CDR3 totals 15 residues. CDR3 residues: CASSLRGGFPETQYF. CDR3 in DNA: TGTGCCAGCAGTTTAAGGGGAGGGTTCCCAGAGACCCAGTACTTC.

The CDR3 DNA reads TGCGCCAGCAGCCGACTGGGGGCGATGACAGATACGCAGTATTTT. Translation gives CASSRLGAMTDTQYF. The J gene is TRBJ2-3, the V gene TRBV5-1; possibly TRBD1 for D (6 bases). Germline V gives CDR1 SGHRS, CDR2 YFSETQ. The CDR3 length is 15 residues. Trimming removed 4 bases at V and 3 bases at J, with 15 bases between.

The sample holds many counts of this clone. V gene TRBV28 combines with J gene TRBJ2-1; 8 nucleotides line up with TRBD1. CDR1 MDHEN and CDR2 SYDVKM come from the germline V gene. There are 15 residues in the CDR3. Trimming at V came to 6 bases and at J to 5 bases, leaving 9 bases not matched to a gene. The CDR3 is CASSLRDRPDNEQFF. The CDR3 DNA reads TGTGCCAGCAGCCTCCGGGACAGGCCTGACAATGAGCAGTTCTTC.

This sequence joins TRBV7-2 and TRBJ2-3; 7 bases map to TRBD2. The CDR3 runs 14 residues. From germline, CDR1 is SGHTA and CDR2 FQGNSA. The ends lost 1 base at V and 6 bases at J; junction bases unmatched: 4. The CDR3 region has the DNA TGTGCCAGCAGCTTAGATAGCGGGTTGGATACGCAGTATTTT. Protein: CASSLDSGLDTQYF.

This chain's CDR3 is CASGRGYRDTEAFF. DNA of the CDR3: TGTGCCAGCGGTCGGGGGTATCGGGACACTGAAGCTTTCTTT. The genes are TRBV6-5 and TRBJ1-1; tentatively, D is TRBD1 (5 bases). V was shortened by 8 bases and J by 3 bases, with 16 bases between the two germline ends. Germline-derived CDR1 and CDR2 are MNHEY and SVGAGI. There are 14 residues in the CDR3.

This rearrangement joins TRBV19 to TRBJ2-1; perhaps TRBD1 as D (6 bases). This CDR3 is built from 16 residues. Germline V gene sequence: CDR1 LNHDA, CDR2 SQIVND (reference sequence). Trimming shortened V by 3 bases and J by 1 base, and 13 bases separated the two germline ends. The CDR3 DNA follows: TGTGCCAGTAGTATTTATGGGGGCGGTTCCTACAATGAGCAGTTCTTC. Its protein product is CASSIYGGGSYNEQFF.

The chain links TRBV29-1 to TRBJ2-3, with D tentatively TRBD2 (6 bases). Germline V gene data show CDR1 as SQVTM and CDR2 as ANQGSEA. Trimming removed 4 bases at V and 5 bases at J, with 13 bases between. This CDR3 is built from 13 residues. Written as DNA, the CDR3 is TGCAGCGTTGGACGGGAGCGATTAGATACGCAGTATTTT. It translates to CSVGRERLDTQYF.

The V and J genes are TRBV19 and TRBJ2-3; 7 positions match TRBD1. Germline loops: CDR1 LNHDA, CDR2 SQIVND (reference sequence). Germline trimming cut 3 bases from V and 6 bases from J; bases unmatched to any gene: 3. The CDR3 is 13 residues long. CDR3 coding DNA: TGTGCCAGTAGTATTGAGGGGGCGGATACGCAGTATTTT. Its translation is CASSIEGADTQYF.

The chain has TRBV4-2 and TRBJ2-1; 7 positions match TRBD2. CDR3 length: 16 amino acids. CDR1 and CDR2 from the germline V gene are LGHNA and YNFKEQ. V was clipped by 1 base and J by 7 bases; unmatched bases: 10. CDR3 sequence reads: CASSQAWQGGTNEQFF. The CDR3 DNA is TGTGCCAGCAGCCAAGCATGGCAGGGAGGGACGAATGAGCAGTTCTTC.

The rearrangement joins TRBV5-1 to TRBJ2-7; 7 nucleotides match TRBD2. CDR1 and CDR2 from the germline V gene are SGHRS and YFSETQ. The CDR3 loop spans 14 amino acids. Trimming at V came to 1 base and at J to 3 bases, leaving 4 bases not matched to a gene. DNA for the CDR3: TGCGCCAGCAGCTTGAGGTTAGCGGGCTACGAGCAGTACTTC. Its protein is CASSLRLAGYEQYF.

J is TRBJ2-6 and V is TRBV15; weak D call: TRBD2 (6 bases). Trimming removed 0 bases at V and 1 base at J, with 10 bases between. CDR3 length: 17 residues. Germline CDR1 is LNHNV and CDR2 is YYDKDF (reference sequence). Written as DNA, the CDR3 is TGTGCCACCAGCAGAGATCGGAGGGAGTCTGGGGCCAACGTCCTGACTTTC. The encoded protein is CATSRDRRESGANVLTF.

The chain joins TRBV7-8 to TRBJ1-2, with 10 bases identical to TRBD1. The CDR3 length is 13 residues. V dropped 5 bases and J dropped 8; count of bases not matched to a gene: 5. CDR1 and CDR2 (germline): SGHVS, FQNEAQ. CDR3 residues: CASSMGQGRGYTF. In DNA, the CDR3 is TGTGCCAGCAGCATGGGACAGGGGAGGGGCTACACCTTC. Complete variable domain (other parts from reference TRBV7-8 and TRBJ1-2): GAGVSQSPRYKVAKRGQDVALRCDPISGHVSLFWYQQALGQGPEFLTYFQNEAQLDKSGLPSDRFFAERPEGSVSTLKIQRTQQEDSAVYLCASSMGQGRGYTFGSGTRLTVV.

The V call is TRBV7-2, the J call TRBJ2-2, with TRBD2 matching 13 bases. After removal of 4 bases from V and 8 bases from J, the junction contained 7 bases not matched to a gene. Germline V gene data show CDR1 as SGHTA and CDR2 as FQGNSA. The CDR3 is 16 amino acids. The CDR3 bases are TGTGCCAGCAGCTCCGGGACTAGCGGGACGGCGGGGGAGCTGTTTTTT. This sequence encodes CASSSGTSGTAGELFF.

The chain links TRBV5-5 to TRBJ2-3, with D tentatively TRBD1 (6 bases). The CDR3 has 16 residues. Germline CDR1 reads SGHKS; CDR2 reads YYEKEE (reference sequence). Trimming left V 2 bases short and J 2 bases short, with 15 bases between. In nucleotides, the CDR3 is TGTGCCAGCAGCTTCCTACAGGGTAGGGTCACAGATACGCAGTATTTT. It yields the protein CASSFLQGRVTDTQYF.

V is TRBV7-6 and J is TRBJ2-2; TRBD1 matches at 8 bases. This CDR3 region has 18 residues. The V gene's germline CDR1 is SGHVS and CDR2 FNYEAQ. Trimming at V came to 0 bases and at J to 5 bases, leaving 11 bases not matched to a gene. This chain's CDR3 is CASSLANSGGPRTGELFF. In DNA form, the CDR3 reads TGTGCCAGCAGCTTAGCGAATTCAGGGGGCCCGAGGACCGGGGAGCTGTTTTTT.

This rearrangement joins TRBV5-1 to TRBJ2-3; 7 bases map to TRBD1. V shed 4 bases and J 7 bases; nucleotides not matched to a gene: 9. CDR3 size: 14 residues. Germline V lookup: CDR1 SGHRS, CDR2 YFSETQ. The CDR3 protein is CASSPGTETNTQYF. The CDR3 bases are TGCGCCAGCAGCCCCGGGACAGAAACAAATACGCAGTATTTT.